This T cell receptor beta chain was identified in a study of blood T cell repertoires in COVID-19. CDR1 is SQVTM and CDR2 is ANQGSEA in the germline V gene. CDR3 length: 14 residues. The junction had 8 bases not matched to a gene; V was cut back by 5 bases and J by 6 bases. Assay: immunoSEQ multiplex PCR; the TCRdb copy retains only in-frame clones and omits some. The table lists some 150,000 clones, over 65% of them singletons, with 4.8% in the top ten. The specimen sequenced was peripheral blood. The V and J genes are TRBV29-1 and TRBJ1-3; 9 bases are a match to TRBD1. The sequence was obtained from a human donor in a cohort sampled during active COVID-19. The CDR3 loop is CSVRTGVPANTIYF. The CDR3 DNA is TGCAGCGTTCGGACAGGGGTTCCGGCAAACACCATATATTTT.